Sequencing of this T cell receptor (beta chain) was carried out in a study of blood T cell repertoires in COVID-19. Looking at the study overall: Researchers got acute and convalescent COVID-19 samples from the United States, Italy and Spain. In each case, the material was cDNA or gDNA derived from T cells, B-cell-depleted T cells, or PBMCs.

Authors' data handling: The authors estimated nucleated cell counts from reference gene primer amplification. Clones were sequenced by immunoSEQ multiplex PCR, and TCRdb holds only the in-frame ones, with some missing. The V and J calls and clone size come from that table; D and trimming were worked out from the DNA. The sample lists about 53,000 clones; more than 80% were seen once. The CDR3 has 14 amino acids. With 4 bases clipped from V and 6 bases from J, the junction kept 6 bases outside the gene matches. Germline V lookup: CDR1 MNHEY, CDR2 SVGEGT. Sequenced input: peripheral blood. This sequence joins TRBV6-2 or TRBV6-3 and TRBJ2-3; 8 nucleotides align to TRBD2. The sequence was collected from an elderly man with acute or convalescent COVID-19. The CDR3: CASSSGGRWDTQYF. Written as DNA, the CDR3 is TGTGCCAGCAGTTCGGGGGGGCGGTGGGATACGCAGTATTTT.